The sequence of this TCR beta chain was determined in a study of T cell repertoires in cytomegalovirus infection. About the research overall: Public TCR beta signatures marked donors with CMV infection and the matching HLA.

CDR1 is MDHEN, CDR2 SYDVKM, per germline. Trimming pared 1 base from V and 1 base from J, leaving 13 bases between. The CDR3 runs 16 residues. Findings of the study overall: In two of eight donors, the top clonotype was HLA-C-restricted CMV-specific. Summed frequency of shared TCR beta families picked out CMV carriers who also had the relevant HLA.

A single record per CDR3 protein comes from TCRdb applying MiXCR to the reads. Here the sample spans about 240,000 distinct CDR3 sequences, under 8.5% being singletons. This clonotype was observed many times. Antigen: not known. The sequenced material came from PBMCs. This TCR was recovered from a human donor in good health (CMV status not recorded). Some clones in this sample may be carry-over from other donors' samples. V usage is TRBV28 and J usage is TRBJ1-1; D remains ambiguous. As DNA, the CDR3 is TGTGCCAGCAGTTTATTGGCAGCAAACCCGAACACTGAAGCTTTCTTT. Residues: CASSLLAANPNTEAFF.